The clone carrying this T cell receptor (beta chain) has a single count. In the authors' workflow: Reference gene primer amplification in the assay estimated nucleated cell counts. Only in-frame clones appear in the TCRdb table, and some are missing; sequencing was by immunoSEQ multiplex PCR. D and trimming were read from the DNA, whereas the V and J calls and clone size are those reported in that table. The sample lists approximately 180,000 clones, over 75% occurring once. This sample was taken from a study of blood T cell repertoires in COVID-19. Study-wide background: Samples of COVID-19 (acute and convalescent) were obtained from the United States, Italy and Spain. Sources were T cells, B-cell-depleted T cells, or PBMCs; the material itself was cDNA or gDNA.

The CDR3 has 15 amino acids. V gave up 4 bases and J gave up 4 bases; unmatched junction bases: 7. Germline V gene sequence: CDR1 MNHEY, CDR2 SMNVEV (reference sequence). The chain has TRBV27 and TRBJ2-1; the match to TRBD2 covers 7 bases. This TCR came from a man aged 55 to 69 with acute or convalescent COVID-19. The sequencing sample was made of peripheral blood. The DNA of the CDR3 is TGTGCCAGCAGTTCCGGACTAGAAAAATACAATGAGCAGTTCTTC. Protein product: CASSSGLEKYNEQFF.